The TCR beta chain described here comes from a study of cytotoxic CD8 clonotypes in ibrutinib-treated CLL (dated by TCRdb to 2020 to 2023). Turning to the overall study: In this cohort, around 15 patients were treatment-naive and roughly 10 were relapsed/refractory, while some 17 had unmutated IGHV. Responses were partial in approximately 24 patients and complete in 2; after median around 65 months follow-up, about 14 stayed in remission and 12 progressed. Samples at response were collected after a median of approximately twelve months of treatment, with a range of roughly 6 to 40 months. An average of 255,043 productive templates and 94,082 productive rearrangements was obtained per sample. Longitudinal samples were available for about 30% of the 86 trial participants. Cryopreserved peripheral blood mononuclear cells were obtained before treatment, at response, and at either sustained remission or disease progression. Patients were still on ibrutinib when every remission and progressive disease sample was collected.

Each clonotype received, on average, approximately 9.9x coverage in deep resolution sequencing performed on a MiSeq, where the target depth lay between 1 in 1 million and 1 in 200,000 T cells. The immunoSEQ hsTCRB Kit was used to generate TCR beta libraries. Per the source publication's procedure: The data were analyzed with ImmunoSEQ Analyzer and ImmunoSEQ Data Assistant, and V, D and J gene assignments followed IMGT definitions. Clonality, which ranges from 0 to 1, was calculated by subtracting the normalized Shannon entropy of productive rearrangement frequencies from one. Only overrepresented clonotypes making up at least 0.05% of each patient's repertoire were included in the public clonotype analysis. Approximately 12 age-matched healthy donor repertoires from immuneACCESS were used as controls for clonality. TCRdb obtained this table from immuneACCESS and retained in-frame rearrangements with V and J assigned. These tables miss some clones; where compared with another copy, unresolved V genes account for less than half of the shortfall, and the remainder is unexplained. D and trimming come from the DNA, and the V and J calls and clone size come from that table. This sample is represented by over 200,000 clones; just over 70% of them were singletons. Roughly 5.9% of the sample lies in the top ten.

Study-wide conclusions, independent of this receptor: Clonality increased at ibrutinib response, stayed stable in sustained remission, and fell back toward baseline at progression. Baseline clonality exceeded that of age-matched healthy donors and correlated strongly with circulating CD8+ T-cell counts. Public clonotypes were found to be uncommon and were observed to contract or remain stable during treatment; the increase in clonality was shown to reflect expansion of private clonotypes at ibrutinib response. Sampling times were not matched between patients in sustained remission and patients whose disease was progressing, and lymph node repertoires were not examined.

As concerns this clone: It has no known antigen specificity. No per-base quality is available; no much larger clone lies one base away.

The intended sense of this specimen's time point label: 12 months on ibrutinib. For TCR beta library preparation, roughly 1.8 micrograms of genomic DNA was extracted from cryopreserved PBMCs. High-throughput TCR beta sequencing was performed on longitudinal blood samples from CLL patients receiving ibrutinib monotherapy. The patients took part in an open-label, single-center phase 2 trial of ibrutinib monotherapy. From its cysteine to its phenylalanine, the CDR3 spans 15 amino acids. The only DNA kept is the CDR3, 45 bases in frame from the first base. Trimmed from V: 5 bases; trimmed from J: 5 bases; junction bases lacking a gene match: 6. The germline V gene encodes CDR1 MDHEN and CDR2 SYDVKM.

Sequenced here: PBMCs, sampled after 12 months of ibrutinib treatment. This receptor was obtained from a human donor with chronic lymphocytic leukemia. The chain is assembled from TRBV28 and TRBJ1-2, and 12 junctional nucleotides match TRBD1. In nucleotide form, the sequence is TGTGCCAGCAGTGGGGGACAGGGGGCGGTTTATGGCTACACCTTC. Its protein product is CASSGGQGAVYGYTF.